Shown below are 4 T cell receptor beta chains from a single sample sequenced in a study of shared clonotypes between healthy human individuals. CD45RO-negative CD8 cells positively selected for CCR7 made up the naive population, which excluded terminally differentiated effector memory CD45RA+ cells. Assay used: immunoSEQ multiplex PCR; TCRdb lists only in-frame clones, some missing. Here the sample spans around 1.9 million clones, about 93% being singletons. Sequenced material: naive CD8+ T cells from PBMCs. The origin of the receptors is a man between 18 and 35 years old in good health. Some clones in this sample may be carry-over from other donors' samples.

This rearrangement joins TRBV6-6 to TRBJ1-5; maybe TRBD1 (5 bases). The CDR3 length is 15 residues. CDR1 is MNHNY, CDR2 SVGAGI, per germline (reference sequence). The V end was cut by 3 bases, the J end by 7 bases, with 16 bases between. Written as DNA, the CDR3 is TGTGCCAGCAGTTATTCAATAGGGGCGGAGCAGCCCCAGCATTTT. It codes for CASSYSIGAEQPQHF.

This chain connects TRBV7-6 to TRBJ2-7; unclear D gene. The CDR3 sequence is 12 residues long. Deletions cut 5 bases from V and 4 bases from J, with 9 bases between. CDR1 is SGHVS and CDR2 is FNYEAQ in the germline V gene. The CDR3 is CASSPPGYEQYF. The CDR3 coding sequence is TGTGCCAGCAGCCCCCCCGGGTACGAGCAGTACTTC.

The chain uses TRBV7-6 and TRBJ2-3; maybe TRBD2 (6 bases). V lost 1 base and J 4 bases, leaving 15 bases between the germline ends. This CDR3 has 16 amino acids. The germline CDR1 and CDR2 sequences are SGHVS and FNYEAQ. In nucleotides, the CDR3 is TGTGCCAGCAGCTTAGAACTAGCCTCCGGGGCAGATACGCAGTATTTT. This sequence encodes CASSLELASGADTQYF. The variable domain in full, completed from reference TRBV7-6 and TRBJ2-3, reads GAGVSQSPRYKVTKRGQDVALRCDPISGHVSLYWYRQALGQGPEFLTYFNYEAQQDKSGLPNDRFSAERPEGSISTLTIQRTEQRDSAMYRCASSLELASGADTQYFGPGTRLTVL.

This chain joins TRBV5-1 and TRBJ2-4, with D perhaps matching TRBD2 (5 bases). V gave up 0 bases and J gave up 4 bases, with 11 bases separating them. The CDR3 loop spans 15 amino acids. In germline, CDR1 is SGHRS, CDR2 YFSETQ. CDR3 DNA sequence: TGCGCCAGCAGCTTGGCCGGGAACGGGAAAAACATTCAGTACTTC. It is translated as CASSLAGNGKNIQYF.